These 15 T cell receptor beta chains were all obtained from the same sample, sequenced in a study of CD4 T cells in relation to SARS-CoV-2 and coronaviruses. These TCRs' antigens remain unknown. TCRdb's copy holds only in-frame clones and misses some; the assay was immunoSEQ multiplex PCR. The data contain 30,000 to 45,000 clones, just over 75% of them singletons. The sequencing sample was made of memory CD4+ T cells from PBMCs, cultured in vitro. These receptors were collected from an adult with COVID-19.

This CDR3 is CASFPTGRGTYEQYF. In DNA, the CDR3 is TGTGCCAGCTTCCCAACGGGGAGGGGGACCTACGAGCAGTACTTC. The chain has TRBV28 and TRBJ2-7; D perhaps matches TRBD2 (7 bases). Deletions cut 8 bases from V and 2 bases from J, with 19 bases between. Per germline, CDR1 MDHEN and CDR2 SYDVKM. The CDR3 is 15 residues long.

V is TRBV7-2 and J is TRBJ2-7; D possibly corresponds to TRBD1 (7 bases). V was clipped by 2 bases and J by 5 bases, with 16 bases between them. The CDR3 length is 15 residues. Germline-derived CDR1 and CDR2 are SGHTA and FQGNSA. CDR3 loop: CASSLLSRGAHEQYF. In DNA form, the CDR3 reads TGTGCCAGCAGCTTACTTAGCAGGGGGGCCCACGAGCAGTACTTC.

This chain links TRBV16 with TRBJ1-1; no definite D call. Germline V gene data show CDR1 as KGHSY and CDR2 as FQNENV. The CDR3 has 13 residues. Trimming stripped 5 bases from V and 0 bases from J, with 7 bases between. This chain's CDR3 is CASSTQVNTEAFF. The CDR3 DNA follows: TGTGCCAGCAGCACCCAGGTGAACACTGAAGCTTTCTTT.

The genes are TRBV10-3 and TRBJ1-1; the D is unclear. V was trimmed by 4 bases and J by 1 base, leaving 22 bases between them. The CDR3 has 18 residues. Germline-derived CDR1 and CDR2 are ENHRY and SYGVKD. The DNA of the CDR3 is TGTGCCATCAGTGTTTACGACGGGAAGTTATTTAGGAACACTGAAGCTTTCTTT. This translates into CAISVYDGKLFRNTEAFF.

The rearrangement links TRBV18 to TRBJ2-1; D is unclear. The CDR3 loop spans 11 amino acids. V lost 3 bases, J lost 5 bases, and 2 bases lay in between. Germline loops: CDR1 KGHSH, CDR2 LQKENI. In DNA, the CDR3 is TGTGCCAGCTCACCGGACAATGAGCAGTTCTTC. Residues: CASSPDNEQFF.

The chain is built from TRBV11-3 and TRBJ2-5, with 11 bases fitting TRBD1. The CDR3 has 16 residues. V lost 4 bases, J lost 4 bases, and 8 bases stayed unmatched. Germline-derived CDR1 and CDR2 are SGHNT and YENEEA. The CDR3, as DNA: TGTGCCAGCAGCTCAACAGGACAGGGGGCGAGAGAGACCCAGTACTTC. This encodes CASSSTGQGARETQYF.

The V and J genes are TRBV18 and TRBJ1-3; perhaps TRBD1 as D (6 bases). The length of the CDR3 is 15 residues. The V end was cut by 5 bases, the J end by 4 bases, with 15 bases between. Germline V CDR1 and CDR2: KGHSH, LQKENI. CDR3 in amino acids: CASSSTGKRGNTIYF. CDR3 sequence (DNA): TGTGCCAGCTCATCTACAGGGAAGAGAGGAAACACCATATATTTT.

V usage is TRBV6-5 and J usage is TRBJ2-2; D call uncertain. V lost 4 bases to trimming and J lost 1 base, with 4 bases between them. CDR1 and CDR2 from the germline V gene are MNHEY and SVGAGI. This CDR3 contains 13 residues. The DNA for the CDR3 is TGTGCCAGCAGTTCGCTGAACACCGGGGAGCTGTTTTTT. Its protein product is CASSSLNTGELFF.

The chain links TRBV2 to TRBJ2-3, with TRBD1 matching 10 bases. The CDR3 totals 16 residues. V gave up 5 bases and J gave up 4 bases; unmatched junction bases: 9. Germline lookup yields CDR1 SNHLY and CDR2 FYNNEI. CDR3 sequence: CASSPGRTGGADTQYF. In nucleotides, the CDR3 is TGTGCCAGCAGTCCTGGAAGGACAGGGGGTGCAGATACGCAGTATTTT.

The chain links TRBV3-1 (or the pseudogene TRBV3-2) to TRBJ2-1, with D unclear. Trimming took off 6 bases at V and 4 bases at J, with 7 bases between the two ends. Germline V gene data show CDR1 as LGHDT and CDR2 as YNNKEL (reference sequence). The CDR3 is made up of 12 amino acids. CDR3 nucleotides: TGTGCCAGCAGTTTAAGGTACAATGAGCAGTTCTTC. Protein product: CASSLRYNEQFF.

J is TRBJ2-7 and V is TRBV7-9, with D possibly matching TRBD1 (6 bases). This CDR3 region has 13 residues. The V gene's germline CDR1 is SEHNR and CDR2 FQNEAQ (reference sequence). With 8 bases removed from V and 2 bases from J, the gap between germline ends came to 13 bases. The CDR3 loop reads CASGTGNTYEQYF. CDR3 DNA sequence: TGTGCCAGCGGAACAGGGAATACCTACGAGCAGTACTTC.

This chain joins TRBV13 and TRBJ1-4; a possible D gene is TRBD1 (6 bases). Germline V CDR1 and CDR2: PRHDT, FYEKMQ (reference sequence). Trimming took 5 bases from V and 0 from J, leaving 10 bases between them. The CDR3 length is 15 residues. CDR3 sequence: CASSQRTATNEKLFF. In DNA form, the CDR3 reads TGTGCCAGCAGCCAGAGGACAGCAACTAATGAAAAACTGTTTTTT.

V usage is TRBV3-1 (or the pseudogene TRBV3-2) and J usage is TRBJ2-1, with D uncertain. Germline V gene data show CDR1 as LGHDT and CDR2 as YNNKEL (reference sequence). The CDR3 spans 13 residues. Trimming took off 0 bases at V and 4 bases at J, with 4 bases between the two ends. The CDR3 DNA follows: TGTGCCAGCAGCCAAGAGACTTACAATGAGCAGTTCTTC. Translation: CASSQETYNEQFF.

The rearrangement joins TRBV2 to TRBJ1-4; TRBD1 matches at 8 bases. The CDR3 has 15 amino acids. The junction had 6 bases not matched to a gene; V was cut back by 1 base and J by 8 bases. CDR1 and CDR2 (germline): SNHLY, FYNNEI. DNA for the CDR3: TGTGCCAGCAGTGAAGGACAGGGGCGGGGGGAAAAACTGTTTTTT. Protein product: CASSEGQGRGEKLFF. Full variable domain (remainder filled in from reference TRBV2 and TRBJ1-4): EPEVTQTPSHQVTQMGQEVILRCVPISNHLYFYWYRQILGQKVEFLVSFYNNEISEKSEIFDDQFSVERPDGSNFTLKIRSTKLEDSAMYFCASSEGQGRGEKLFFGSGTQLSVL.

The chain combines TRBV10-3 with TRBJ2-3, with 11 bases aligning to TRBD2. Germline V gene sequence: CDR1 ENHRY, CDR2 SYGVKD. The trim removed 0 bases at V and 4 bases at J, leaving 3 bases unmatched. The CDR3 is made up of 16 amino acids. CDR3 DNA sequence: TGTGCCATCAGTGAGTCCGGGACTAGCGGCTCAGATACGCAGTATTTT. Translating it yields CAISESGTSGSDTQYF.